The 26 T cell receptor beta chains given below trace back to one sample, sequenced in a study of T cells after yellow fever vaccination. TCRdb re-derived calls from the 5' RACE reads in MiXCR, one entry per CDR3 protein. This sample carries 500,000 to 650,000 distinct CDR3 sequences, about 12% of them seen once, and the ten largest clones take more than 12%. The input for sequencing was PBMCs, taken on the day of the yellow fever booster vaccination. These receptors all come from a young man who received the YFV17D yellow fever vaccine.

This clonotype was found a few times. This chain connects TRBV29-1 to TRBJ1-1; no firm D call. The CDR3 has 11 residues. Germline CDR1 and CDR2: SQVTM and ANQGSEA. Trimming pared 7 bases from V and 1 base from J, leaving 7 bases between. The CDR3 DNA reads TGCAGCGCCGCGGAGAACACTGAAGCTTTCTTT. It is translated as CSAAENTEAFF.

This clonotype was detected a few times. This chain uses TRBV20-1 with TRBJ2-1, with 12 bases aligning to TRBD2. Germline loops: CDR1 DFQATT, CDR2 SNEGSKA (reference sequence). The trim removed 1 base at V and 3 bases at J, leaving 4 bases unmatched. The CDR3 length is 16 residues. Here the CDR3 DNA reads TGCAGTGCTAGAGTGACTAGCGGGAGCGACTACAATGAGCAGTTCTTC. Translated: CSARVTSGSDYNEQFF.

This clonotype was detected only a few times. This chain uses TRBV6-2 or TRBV6-3 with TRBJ2-4; 8 bases fit TRBD1. Germline loops: CDR1 MNHEY, CDR2 SVGEGT. This CDR3 comprises 15 residues. After removal of 6 bases from V and 4 bases from J, the junction contained 8 bases not matched to a gene. In DNA form, the CDR3 reads TGTGCCAGCAGCCTACCGGGACAGGTAAAAAACATTCAGTACTTC. Translating gives CASSLPGQVKNIQYF.

The genes are TRBV12-3 or TRBV12-4 and TRBJ2-3; a possible D gene is TRBD2 (6 bases). V lost 3 bases to trimming and J lost 2 bases, with 15 bases between them. This CDR3 is built from 16 residues. The CDR3 is CASSFQGGTPTDTQYF. The CDR3 coding sequence is TGTGCCAGCAGTTTCCAGGGAGGTACCCCCACAGATACGCAGTATTTT.

This clonotype was counted a few times. This chain links TRBV5-1 with TRBJ2-7; D is perhaps TRBD1 (6 bases). The CDR3 is made up of 13 amino acids. V dropped 6 bases and J dropped 2 bases, with 12 bases sitting between them. Germline V gene data show CDR1 as SGHRS and CDR2 as YFSETQ. The chain's CDR3 is CASKGTSTYEQYF. As DNA, the CDR3 is TGCGCCAGCAAAGGGACATCGACCTACGAGCAGTACTTC.

The chain combines TRBV9 with TRBJ2-1; TRBD2 matches at 9 bases. The CDR3 has 14 amino acids. Germline assignment: CDR1 SGDLS and CDR2 YYNGEE. The J segment lost 8 bases and the V segment lost 5 bases, leaving 8 bases of the junction unmatched. The CDR3 nucleotides are TGTGCCAGCAGTCCTAGCGGGATTCTCGATGAGCAGTTCTTC. It is translated as CASSPSGILDEQFF.

This clonotype was seen a few times. The chain links TRBV12-3 or TRBV12-4 to TRBJ1-6; no firm D call. This CDR3 spans 13 amino acids. V lost 5 bases to trimming and J lost 10 bases, with 12 bases between them. The CDR3 DNA is TGTGCCAGCAGTAGGTCGGCAGGCTCACCCCTCCACTTT. It codes for CASSRSAGSPLHF.

This clonotype was counted many times. This chain joins TRBV20-1 and TRBJ1-2; D ambiguous. The CDR3 has 11 residues. Trimming pared 1 base from V and 5 bases from J, leaving 5 bases between. CDR1 and CDR2 from the germline V gene are DFQATT and SNEGSKA (reference sequence). CDR3 in DNA: TGCAGTGCTAGAGGTGTTTATGGCTACACCTTC. Translation: CSARGVYGYTF.

The CDR3 region has the DNA TGTGCCAGCAACCCCCTGCGCACAGATACGCAGTATTTT. Translating gives CASNPLRTDTQYF. V gene TRBV7-2 combines with J gene TRBJ2-3; no definite D call. V gave up 7 bases and J gave up 1 base, with 9 bases separating them. The CDR3 length is 13 residues. Germline V CDR1 and CDR2: SGHTA, FQGNSA.

This chain connects TRBV14 to TRBJ2-1; D is unresolved. Trimming left V 4 bases short and J 4 bases short, with 17 bases between. The CDR3 totals 16 residues. Per the germline V gene, CDR1 is SGHDN and CDR2 is FVKESK. CDR3 amino acids: CASSLYPDGRYNEQFF. The CDR3 bases are TGTGCCAGCAGCCTCTACCCGGACGGGCGATACAATGAGCAGTTCTTC.

This clonotype was seen a few times. This CDR3 reads CSVATGTSGSGLSTDTQYF. The CDR3 region has the DNA TGCAGCGTTGCAACCGGGACTAGCGGGAGTGGCTTAAGCACAGATACGCAGTATTTT. The chain uses TRBV29-1 and TRBJ2-3; TRBD2 agrees at 14 bases. This CDR3 is 19 amino acids long. The V segment lost 4 bases and the J segment 0 bases; nucleotides outside the gene matches: 12. The germline CDR1 and CDR2 sequences are SQVTM and ANQGSEA.

The chain employs TRBV29-1 and TRBJ1-1; 10 positions match TRBD1. This CDR3 contains 14 residues. Unmatched junction bases numbered 6, after V lost 0 bases and J lost 8 bases. In germline, CDR1 is SQVTM, CDR2 ANQGSEA. The CDR3 region has the DNA TGCAGCGTTGAAGATGGGACAGGGGCGAGGGAAGCTTTCTTT. Translated: CSVEDGTGAREAFF.

V usage is TRBV28 and J usage is TRBJ2-1; 7 positions agree with TRBD2. This CDR3 comprises 15 residues. V trimming: 3 bases; J trimming: 0 bases; junction bases outside the gene matches: 2. CDR1 and CDR2 from the germline V gene are MDHEN and SYDVKM. The CDR3 sequence is CASSLKRDSYNEQFF. The CDR3 coding sequence is TGTGCCAGCAGTTTGAAGCGGGACTCCTACAATGAGCAGTTCTTC.

In this sample, this clonotype turned up a few times. The CDR3 sequence is CSAKAGGELFF. Here the CDR3 DNA reads TGCAGCGCCAAGGCGGGAGGGGAGCTGTTTTTT. The chain is built from TRBV29-1 and TRBJ2-2; possibly TRBD2 for D (6 bases). The CDR3 loop spans 11 amino acids. V lost 7 bases, J lost 8 bases, and 11 bases lay in between. Germline CDR1 and CDR2: SQVTM and ANQGSEA.

This clonotype was counted only a few times. This sequence joins TRBV15 and TRBJ2-7; tentatively, D is TRBD1 or TRBD2 (5 bases each). The V gene lost 3 bases and the J gene lost 3 bases, with 9 bases spanning the gap. Germline CDR1 LNHNV, CDR2 YYDKDF (reference sequence). The CDR3 runs 13 residues. For the CDR3, the DNA is TGTGCCACCAGCAGGGACACTAGCTACGAGCAGTACTTC. This codes for CATSRDTSYEQYF.

The chain links TRBV10-3 to TRBJ1-4, with D perhaps matching TRBD1 (5 bases). The V end lost 6 bases, the J end lost 8 bases, and 13 bases lay between the germline ends. Per germline, CDR1 ENHRY and CDR2 SYGVKD. The CDR3 totals 13 residues. The CDR3 reads CAISTEQDEKLFF. The CDR3 DNA reads as TGTGCCATCAGCACCGAACAGGACGAAAAACTGTTTTTT.

On this clonotype: A read error may account for a junction end that differs from germline. This chain uses TRBV28 with TRBJ2-3, with TRBD2 identical over 12 bases. Germline V CDR1 and CDR2: MDHEN, SYDVKM. The CDR3 has 12 residues. The CDR3 here is CASSHTGLAGNF. CDR3 bases: TGTGCCAGCAGCCACACGGGACTAGCGGGCAATTTT.

This clonotype showed up just a few times. V is TRBV9 and J is TRBJ2-1, with 10 bases that match TRBD1. The CDR3 consists of 17 residues. CDR1 and CDR2 from the germline V gene are SGDLS and YYNGEE. After removal of 0 bases from V and 7 bases from J, the junction contained 10 bases not matched to a gene. The DNA of the CDR3 is TGTGCCAGCAGCGTAGCGCCTTCCGGGACAGGGGTTAATGAGCAGTTCTTC. As protein: CASSVAPSGTGVNEQFF.

This clonotype appeared a few times. The CDR3 loop is CASSFDRHEFTDTQYF. CDR3 DNA: TGCGCCAGCAGCTTTGACCGACACGAATTCACAGATACGCAGTATTTT. The V gene is TRBV5-1, the J gene TRBJ2-3, with D uncertain. V lost 2 bases to trimming and J lost 2 bases, with 15 bases between them. This CDR3 is built from 16 residues. Germline V gives CDR1 SGHRS, CDR2 YFSETQ.

This clonotype was detected ten times or more. One junction end does not reproduce the germline sequence, and a read error may be involved. The rearrangement links TRBV5-1 to TRBJ2-7; D not certain. The CDR3 has 13 residues. Germline V gene data show CDR1 as SGHRS and CDR2 as YFSETQ. Here the CDR3 DNA reads TGCGCCAGCAACCAACCCCCATCCTCCGAGCAGTACTTC. Translation gives CASNQPPSSEQYF.

This clonotype has more than one count but fewer than ten. This chain uses TRBV11-2 with TRBJ1-1, with 7 bases lining up with TRBD1. Germline-derived CDR1 and CDR2 are SGHAT and FQNNGV. The CDR3 loop spans 15 amino acids. The J segment lost 11 bases and the V segment lost 1 base, leaving 13 bases of the junction unmatched. In nucleotides, the CDR3 is TGTGCCAGCAGCTTAGGGGCGAACAGGGGTAGAGGGGCTTTCTTT. This translates into CASSLGANRGRGAFF.

The rearrangement joins TRBV6-2 or TRBV6-3 to TRBJ2-7, with D perhaps TRBD1 (5 bases). The length of the CDR3 is 16 residues. Trimming stripped 2 bases from V and 1 base from J, with 15 bases between. Germline V gene lookup returns CDR1 MNHEY and CDR2 SVGEGT. The DNA of the CDR3 is TGTGCCAGCAGTTACCGCGTGGACATAATGTCCTACGAGCAGTACTTC. The encoded protein is CASSYRVDIMSYEQYF.

The rearrangement uses TRBV10-3 and TRBJ2-2; D is possibly TRBD2 (6 bases). CDR1 is ENHRY, CDR2 SYGVKD, per germline. This CDR3 contains 15 residues. V was cut by 0 bases and J by 6 bases, with 11 bases left in between. The CDR3: CAISESMAGSGELFF. The CDR3 nucleotides are TGTGCCATCAGTGAGTCGATGGCGGGATCCGGGGAGCTGTTTTTT.

V and J are TRBV25-1 and TRBJ2-1; perhaps D is TRBD1 or TRBD2 (6 bases each). V lost 6 bases and J 4 bases, leaving 19 bases between the germline ends. The CDR3 is 16 residues long. CDR1 and CDR2 from the germline V gene are MGHDK and SYGVNS. The CDR3 DNA sequence: TGTGCCAGCAGGGAGGGGGGAAGCGGCCCGTACAATGAGCAGTTCTTC. This encodes CASREGGSGPYNEQFF.

J is TRBJ2-1 and V is TRBV29-1; 7 nucleotides match TRBD2. The CDR3 covers 15 residues. The trim removed 6 bases at V and 4 bases at J, leaving 12 bases unmatched. Germline loops: CDR1 SQVTM, CDR2 ANQGSEA. CDR3 in DNA: TGCAGCGTCTCCTTGGCGGGCGGGAGATACAATGAGCAGTTCTTC. Translating it yields CSVSLAGGRYNEQFF.

This clonotype was seen only a few times. The chain recombines TRBV29-1 with TRBJ2-3; 8 bases are a match to TRBD2. This CDR3 contains 19 residues. Germline V CDR1 and CDR2: SQVTM, ANQGSEA. V lost 3 bases and J lost 1; bases outside the gene matches: 18. The CDR3 region has the DNA TGCAGCGTTGAGTCGGCTAGCGGGCGGGGGCCTATTGGCACAGATACGCAGTATTTT. It encodes CSVESASGRGPIGTDTQYF.